One and the same sample provided the 9 T cell receptor beta chains below, sequenced in a study of T-cell memory formation after mild COVID-19. A single record per CDR3 protein comes from TCRdb applying MiXCR to the 5' RACE reads. The sample includes about 210,000 distinct CDR3 sequences, 27% of them seen just once. Sequenced input: PBMCs or a T cell subset sorted from them (not recorded which). The receptors here all came from an adult woman who had mild COVID-19 (a few samples of this study predate the infection). Cell type and time point are not known.

This rearrangement joins TRBV7-2 to TRBJ2-4; 8 bases agree with TRBD1. In germline, CDR1 is SGHTA, CDR2 FQGNSA. V lost 6 bases, J lost 0 bases, and 4 bases stayed unmatched. CDR3 length: 15 amino acids. CDR3: CASSKQGGAKNIQYF. The CDR3 region has the DNA TGTGCCAGCAGTAAACAGGGGGGAGCCAAAAACATTCAGTACTTC.

This clonotype was detected only a few times. The gene calls are TRBV6-1 and TRBJ1-1, with D possibly TRBD1 on 5 matching bases. The germline gives CDR1 MNHNS, CDR2 SASEGT. CDR3 size: 17 residues. V dropped 7 bases and J dropped 2 bases, with 23 bases sitting between them. The CDR3, as DNA: TGTGCCAGCACCACCATGGGAAGGAGGGGTAGAAACACTGAAGCTTTCTTT. Translated, it gives CASTTMGRRGRNTEAFF.

The sample holds a few counts of this clonotype. CDR3 amino acids: CASSPDHYGYTF. In DNA, the CDR3 is TGTGCCAGCAGCCCCGATCACTATGGCTACACCTTC. The gene calls are TRBV12-3 or TRBV12-4 and TRBJ1-2; D uncertain. The CDR3 sequence is 12 residues long. V dropped 6 bases and J dropped 3 bases, with 8 bases sitting between them.

This chain uses TRBV7-2 with TRBJ2-1; D possibly matches TRBD1 or TRBD2 (5 bases each). V gave up 5 bases and J gave up 12 bases, with 26 bases separating them. The CDR3 sequence is 16 residues long. Germline assignment: CDR1 SGHTA and CDR2 FQGNSA. The CDR3: CASSLTGTQYPPRQFF. The CDR3 nucleotides read TGTGCCAGCAGCCTGACCGGGACCCAATACCCCCCTAGGCAGTTCTTC.

This clonotype was detected a few times. The J gene is TRBJ2-3, the V gene TRBV5-5, with unresolved D. This CDR3 region has 16 residues. Germline V CDR1 and CDR2: SGHKS, YYEKEE (reference sequence). Trimming left V 0 bases short and J 1 base short, with 12 bases between. The CDR3 region has the DNA TGTGCCAGCAGCTTGGTCAATCTGGTGGGCACAGATACGCAGTATTTT. Encoded protein: CASSLVNLVGTDTQYF. Complete variable domain (other parts from reference TRBV5-5 and TRBJ2-3): DAGVTQSPTHLIKTRGQQVTLRCSPISGHKSVSWYQQVLGQGPQFIFQYYEKEERGRGNFPDRFSARQFPNYSSELNVNALLLGDSALYLCASSLVNLVGTDTQYFGPGTRLTVL.

A few counts support this clonotype. The chain joins TRBV5-1 to TRBJ2-3; TRBD2 matches 8 bases. The CDR3 consists of 15 residues. CDR1 SGHRS and CDR2 YFSETQ come from the germline V gene. The V segment lost 6 bases and the J segment 4 bases; nucleotides outside the gene matches: 10. The CDR3 loop reads CASNIREGRPDTQYF. The DNA for the CDR3 is TGCGCCAGCAATATCCGGGAGGGCCGCCCAGATACGCAGTATTTT.

This sequence joins TRBV25-1 and TRBJ2-5; the D gene could be TRBD1 or TRBD2 (5 bases each). The CDR3 has 14 residues. Trimming removed 6 bases from V and 0 bases from J, with 11 bases in between. The germline V gene encodes CDR1 MGHDK and CDR2 SYGVNS. CDR3 nucleotide sequence: TGTGCCAGCAGGGGGGACCAATACCAAGAGACCCAGTACTTC. It is translated as CASRGDQYQETQYF. The variable domain in full, with the rest retrieved from reference TRBV25-1 and TRBJ2-5, is EADIYQTPRYLVIGTGKKITLECSQTMGHDKMYWYQQDPGMELHLIHYSYGVNSTEKGDLSSESTVSRIRTEHFPLTLESARPSHTSQYLCASRGDQYQETQYFGPGTRLLVL.

This clonotype has only a few counts. CDR3 DNA sequence: TGTGCCAGTAGTGCTGGGGGGTCCTACGAGCAGTACTTC. Translation gives CASSAGGSYEQYF. V is TRBV19 and J is TRBJ2-7; D is perhaps TRBD2 (6 bases). Trimming shortened V by 5 bases and J by 1 base, and 9 bases separated the two germline ends. Germline CDR1 reads LNHDA; CDR2 reads SQIVND (reference sequence). This CDR3 contains 13 residues.

The rearrangement joins TRBV24-1 to TRBJ1-5, with unresolved D. The CDR3 totals 14 residues. Between the trimmed V and J ends, which lost 6 bases and 7 bases, there was a span of 15 bases. Germline V gives CDR1 KGHDR, CDR2 SFDVKD. CDR3 DNA: TGTGCCACCAGTCAAGAGGGTCCGGGGCAGCCCCAGCATTTT. It encodes CATSQEGPGQPQHF.